This T cell receptor beta chain was sequenced for a study of siplizumab effects on memory and regulatory T cells. Broader study findings: Under siplizumab, alloreactive sequences traced to unstimulated CD4+ memory cells were significantly reduced. The Treg-derived share of mappable alloreactive CD4+ clones averaged 68.8% with siplizumab and 26.9% in controls. Proliferating siplizumab-cultured Tregs lacked confirmed suppressive function.

Per sample, approximately 10^5 TCR templates underwent assay. TCRdb keeps only in-frame clones here, not all; method: immunoSEQ multiplex PCR. The sample includes about 87,000 clones, 94% of them seen just once. There are 12 residues in the CDR3. V lost 5 bases to trimming and J lost 10 bases, with 12 bases between them. Germline V CDR1 and CDR2: KGHSH, LQKENI. With regard to this clone: Its antigen is unknown.

Sequencing was carried out using non-Treg CD4+ T cells sorted from blood. This receptor was taken from a human donor in good health. V usage is TRBV18 and J usage is TRBJ1-5; D gene ambiguous. CDR3 in amino acids: CASSSGDSPQHF. In DNA, the CDR3 is TGTGCCAGCTCATCCGGGGATTCTCCCCAGCATTTT. The full variable domain, completed using reference TRBV18 and TRBJ1-5, is NAGVMQNPRHLVRRRGQEARLRCSPMKGHSHVYWYRQLPEEGLKFMVYLQKENIIDESGMPKERFSAEFPKEGPSILRIQQVVRGDSAAYFCASSSGDSPQHFGDGTRLSIL.